Listed below are T cell receptor beta chains from one sample, sequenced in a study of beta chain features in type 1 diabetes. Data came from immunoSEQ multiplex PCR; TCRdb stores just in-frame clones and leaves some out. The sample consists of about 360,000 clones, over 9.5% of them appearing once. The sequenced sample was naive CD4+ T cells from blood. These receptors all come from a man younger than 30 in good health. Each CDR3 is given with its conserved first and last residue. A D gene is named only where the DNA matches it firmly. Rows may omit the clone size; those that give it use once, few, many or a size class.

J: TRBJ2-5
size: NA
D: TRBD2
length: 14
V: TRBV7-9
CDR3: CASSFTLAGETQYF
DNA: TGTGCCAGCAGCTTTACTTTAGCGGGAGAGACCCAGTACTTC

J: TRBJ2-7
size: NA
D: NA
length: 18
V: TRBV28
CDR3: CASSFGYSFGESSYEQYF
DNA: TGTGCCAGCAGTTTCGGGTACTCTTTCGGGGAGAGCTCCTACGAGCAGTACTTC

J: TRBJ2-3
size: few
D: NA
length: 12
V: TRBV28
CDR3: CASSSDTYTQYF
DNA: TGTGCCAGCAGTTCGGACACCTATACGCAGTATTTT

J: TRBJ2-7
size: few
D: TRBD1
length: 16
V: TRBV28
CDR3: CASSPPRQGLSYEQYF
DNA: TGTGCCAGCAGCCCCCCACGACAGGGGTTATCCTACGAGCAGTACTTC

J: TRBJ2-2
size: NA
D: NA
length: 15
V: TRBV11-1
CDR3: CASSSGFANTGELFF
DNA: TGTGCCAGCAGCTCAGGGTTCGCGAACACCGGGGAGCTGTTTTTT

J: TRBJ1-1
size: NA
D: NA
length: 16
V: TRBV5-1
CDR3: CASSLGGGLGYTEAFF
DNA: TGCGCCAGCAGCCTCGGCGGGGGGCTAGGGTACACTGAAGCTTTCTTT

J: TRBJ2-7
size: NA
D: NA
length: 14
V: TRBV18
CDR3: CASSPQSGTDEQYF
DNA: TGTGCCAGCTCACCACAGTCGGGTACCGACGAGCAGTACTTC

J: TRBJ2-7
size: few
D: TRBD1
length: 12
V: TRBV6-5
CDR3: CASRTGRDEQYF
DNA: TGTGCCAGCAGGACAGGGCGGGACGAGCAGTACTTC

J: TRBJ2-1
size: NA
D: NA
length: 14
V: TRBV18
CDR3: CASSQGSPYNEQFF
DNA: TGTGCCAGCTCACAGGGGTCTCCCTACAATGAGCAGTTCTTC

J: TRBJ1-2
size: NA
D: TRBD1
length: 16
V: TRBV9
CDR3: CASSVTTGVGPDGYTF
DNA: TGTGCCAGCAGCGTCACGACAGGGGTAGGGCCTGATGGCTACACCTTC

J: TRBJ2-7
size: few
D: NA
length: 14
V: TRBV7-3
CDR3: CASSFGGPVDEQYF
DNA: TGTGCCAGCAGCTTCGGGGGTCCAGTGGACGAGCAGTACTTC

J: TRBJ2-3
size: NA
D: TRBD1
length: 17
V: TRBV7-2
CDR3: CASSLLSGTGTTDTQYF
DNA: TGTGCCAGCAGCCTCCTTTCGGGGACAGGAACCACAGATACGCAGTATTTT

J: TRBJ2-7
size: NA
D: TRBD1
length: 18
V: TRBV5-1
CDR3: CASSLKRTGGSLPYEQYF
DNA: TGCGCCAGCAGCTTGAAAAGGACAGGGGGATCACTCCCCTACGAGCAGTACTTC

J: TRBJ2-7
size: few
D: NA
length: 14
V: TRBV5-4
CDR3: CASSPMGGAYEQYF
DNA: TGTGCCAGCAGCCCCATGGGGGGAGCCTACGAGCAGTACTTC